The clone carrying this TCR beta chain occurred many times. Its antigen is unknown. Individual TCR cDNA molecules each bore their own unique molecular identifier. TCRdb reprocessed the 5' RACE reads via MiXCR and lists one record per CDR3 protein. Among 9,500 to 13,000 distinct CDR3 sequences, 12% were seen once, and the ten largest hold approximately 12%. The CDR3 extends over 18 amino acids. V was cut by 8 bases and J by 0 bases, with 20 bases left in between. The data derive from a study of spatial heterogeneity in lung cancer. Study conclusions and caveats: Within tumors, counts of expanded alpha and beta TCRs tracked tumor mutation counts.

Time point meaning: sample taken at primary tumor resection. The gene calls are TRBV12-3 or TRBV12-4 and TRBJ2-6, with no clear D. The sequence was collected from a female donor with early-stage non-small cell lung cancer. The sample here was lung tumor tissue, taken at surgery. The CDR3 nucleotides read TGTGCCAGCTCCGGATGGCCTCCAATAATCTCTGGGGCCAACGTCCTGACTTTC. This encodes CASSGWPPIISGANVLTF.